This T cell receptor beta chain was observed in a study of cytomegalovirus exposure and HLA in healthy donors. The assay was immunoSEQ multiplex PCR, and TCRdb's table has in-frame clones only and misses some. Of around 150,000 clones detected, 90% to 95% appear once; the ten largest clones hold under 0.8%. What was sequenced was PBMCs. This receptor was obtained from a man younger than 35 in good health and CMV-seronegative.

CDR3 sequence: CASSQDPALRDGYTF. In nucleotides, the CDR3 is TGCGCCAGCAGCCAAGATCCCGCCCTCAGGGATGGCTACACCTTC. V and J are TRBV4-3 and TRBJ1-2; TRBD1 is a possible D gene (5 bases). V was clipped by 0 bases and J by 6 bases, with 14 bases between them. The CDR3 extends over 15 amino acids. Per germline, CDR1 LGHNA and CDR2 YSLEER.